The rows below give T cell receptor beta chains drawn from one sample of a study of shared clonotypes between healthy human individuals. TCRdb's table, derived via immunoSEQ multiplex PCR, lists solely in-frame clones and lacks some. The sample yields roughly 2.6 million clones, 85% to 95% seen once. The sample comprised naive CD4+ T cells sorted from blood. The receptors come from a man younger than 30 in good health. CDR3s include the opening cysteine and the closing phenylalanine or tryptophan. The D gene is left open where the match is weak. Not every row has a clone size; where given, it reads once, few, many or a size class.

D	size	V	J	CDR3	DNA
.	.	TRBV30	TRBJ2-7	CAWAGPYEQYF	TGTGCCTGGGCCGGACCCTACGAGCAGTACTTC
.	.	TRBV5-4	TRBJ2-5	CASSLAPSEQETQYF	TGTGCCAGCAGCTTGGCCCCTAGCGAGCAAGAGACCCAGTACTTC
.	.	TRBV4-3	TRBJ2-1	CASSPTVLTSSYNEQFF	TGCGCCAGCAGCCCTACCGTACTGACGAGCTCCTACAATGAGCAGTTCTTC
.	.	TRBV10-3	TRBJ2-5	CAISSGREETQYF	TGTGCCATCAGCTCAGGGCGTGAGGAGACCCAGTACTTC
.	.	TRBV5-1	TRBJ2-2	CASKIGTGELFF	TGCGCCAGCAAAATAGGCACCGGGGAGCTGTTTTTT
.	.	TRBV7-2	TRBJ2-1	CASSLGGRLLDEQFF	TGTGCCAGCAGCTTAGGGGGGCGACTCCTAGATGAGCAGTTCTTC
.	few	TRBV5-1	TRBJ2-3	CASSLGRDTDTQYF	TGCGCCAGCAGCTTGGGGAGGGACACAGATACGCAGTATTTT
TRBD2	.	TRBV2	TRBJ2-1	CASSEGTSGRGEFF	TGTGCCAGCAGTGAAGGGACTAGCGGGCGGGGAGAGTTCTTC
.	.	TRBV5-1	TRBJ2-5	CASSFSETQYF	TGCGCCAGCAGCTTTTCTGAGACCCAGTACTTC
TRBD1	.	TRBV6-6	TRBJ2-7	CASTTLGTVPYEQYF	TGTGCCAGCACAACCCTTGGGACAGTCCCCTACGAGCAGTACTTC
.	few	TRBV5-6	TRBJ2-5	CASSLVWGVEETQYF	TGTGCCAGCAGCTTGGTTTGGGGAGTCGAGGAGACCCAGTACTTC
TRBD1	.	TRBV4-2	TRBJ2-5	CASSQGLDRGWETQYF	TGTGCCAGCAGCCAAGGGCTGGACAGGGGGTGGGAGACCCAGTACTTC
TRBD1	.	TRBV19	TRBJ1-5	CASRYFDRVNQPQHF	TGTGCCAGTAGATATTTCGACAGGGTGAATCAGCCCCAGCATTTT
TRBD2	.	TRBV7-3	TRBJ2-1	CASSFGLAVYNEQFF	TGTGCCAGCAGCTTCGGACTAGCGGTATACAATGAGCAGTTCTTC
.	.	TRBV2	TRBJ2-7	CASSVRDGYEQYF	TGTGCCAGCAGTGTTAGAGACGGCTACGAGCAGTACTTC
TRBD2	.	TRBV7-8	TRBJ2-5	CASSFGTSPETQYF	TGTGCCAGCAGCTTCGGGACTAGCCCCGAGACCCAGTACTTC
.	.	TRBV5-1	TRBJ2-1	CASSLLGEYEQFF	TGCGCCAGCAGCTTATTGGGGGAGTATGAGCAGTTCTTC
.	.	TRBV2	TRBJ1-2	CASSQREYGYTF	TGTGCCAGCAGCCAACGGGAATATGGCTACACCTTC
TRBD2	.	TRBV29-1	TRBJ2-7	CSALPGTSNTEQYF	TGCAGCGCGCTCCCCGGGACTAGCAATACCGAGCAGTACTTC
.	once	TRBV12-5	TRBJ2-7	CASGSTSRVSRQYF	TGTGCTAGTGGCTCGACTAGTAGGGTTTCTAGGCAGTACTTC
.	.	TRBV6-1	TRBJ2-1	CASSDRRDPSYNEQFF	TGTGCCAGCAGTGATCGCAGGGATCCATCGTACAATGAGCAGTTCTTC
TRBD2	.	TRBV7-9	TRBJ2-3	CASSLFSGRADTQYF	TGTGCCAGCAGCTTATTTAGCGGGAGGGCAGATACGCAGTATTTT
.	.	TRBV7-2	TRBJ2-3	CASSLERGYTQYF	TGTGCCAGCAGCTTAGAAAGGGGCTATACGCAGTATTTT
TRBD1	.	TRBV7-2	TRBJ2-3	CASSSTGGLADTQYF	TGTGCCAGCAGCTCAACAGGGGGCTTGGCAGATACGCAGTATTTT
TRBD1	.	TRBV5-4	TRBJ2-1	CAGNRDSDLDEQFF	TGTGCCGGCAACCGGGACAGTGACTTGGATGAGCAGTTCTTC
.	.	TRBV27	TRBJ1-2	CASSLSGAVNYGYTF	TGTGCCAGCAGTTTATCCGGGGCAGTAAACTATGGCTACACCTTC
.	.	TRBV4-2	TRBJ1-6	CASSQGGGEGFGSPLHF	TGTGCCAGCAGCCAGGGGGGGGGTGAGGGGTTCGGTTCACCCCTCCACTTT
.	.	TRBV30	TRBJ2-2	CAWIPNSSGELFF	TGTGCCTGGATCCCTAATTCGTCCGGGGAGCTGTTTTTT
.	.	TRBV10-2	TRBJ2-3	CASSGGLTTDTQYF	TGCGCCAGCTCCGGGGGGCTGACCACAGATACGCAGTATTTT
.	once	TRBV6-5	TRBJ2-7	CASRARSSYEQYF	TGTGCCAGCAGGGCCAGGAGCTCCTACGAGCAGTACTTC
.	.	TRBV30	TRBJ1-6	CAWRAPHVSPLHF	TGTGCCTGGAGGGCCCCGCACGTTTCACCCCTCCACTTT
.	.	TRBV19	TRBJ2-3	CASLPWAGSDTQYF	TGTGCCAGTTTGCCGTGGGCGGGGAGCGATACGCAGTATTTT
TRBD2	once	TRBV30	TRBJ2-1	CAWRVSGGPYNEQFF	TGTGCCTGGAGAGTGAGCGGGGGGCCTTACAATGAGCAGTTCTTC
TRBD2	.	TRBV10-3	TRBJ2-3	CAIRSGSGGAADTQYF	TGTGCCATCAGGAGCGGTAGCGGGGGGGCAGCAGATACGCAGTATTTT
.	.	TRBV19	TRBJ1-6	CASSIRRGDYNSPLHF	TGTGCCAGTAGTATCCGACGTGGGGACTATAATTCACCCCTCCACTTT
.	.	TRBV19	TRBJ1-6	CASRELNSPLHF	TGTGCCAGTAGGGAGCTCAATTCACCCCTCCACTTT
TRBD1	.	TRBV11-1	TRBJ2-7	CASSLTSTGGSYEQYF	TGTGCCAGCAGCTTAACTTCTACAGGGGGGTCCTACGAGCAGTACTTC
.	.	TRBV28	TRBJ2-1	CASSLDRSSYNEQFF	TGTGCCAGCAGTTTAGACAGGAGCTCCTACAATGAGCAGTTCTTC
.	.	TRBV27	TRBJ2-5	CASSLSGFQETQYF	TGTGCCAGCAGTTTATCAGGGTTCCAAGAGACCCAGTACTTC
TRBD1	.	TRBV7-9	TRBJ2-7	CASSLGTGVTYEQYF	TGTGCCAGCAGCTTAGGGACAGGCGTTACCTACGAGCAGTACTTC
.	once	TRBV5-1	TRBJ2-5	CASSLVVHQETQYF	TGCGCCAGCAGCTTGGTTGTCCATCAAGAGACCCAGTACTTC
TRBD1	.	TRBV9	TRBJ1-3	CASSPTTGAGTGNTIYF	TGTGCCAGCAGCCCAACTACAGGGGCTGGGACTGGAAACACCATATATTTT
.	.	TRBV30	TRBJ2-2	CAWSSGSGELFF	TGTGCCTGGAGTTCAGGGTCCGGGGAGCTGTTTTTT
TRBD1	.	TRBV5-1	TRBJ2-1	CASSVDRAAYNEQFF	TGCGCCAGCAGCGTAGACAGGGCCGCGTACAATGAGCAGTTCTTC
.	.	TRBV7-6	TRBJ2-5	CASSLFQGGETQYF	TGTGCCAGCAGCCTTTTTCAGGGGGGAGAGACCCAGTACTTC
.	.	TRBV18	TRBJ2-3	CASSLGLDTQYF	TGTGCCAGCTCACTTGGCTTGGATACGCAGTATTTT
.	.	TRBV10-1	TRBJ1-5	CATSAGVLQPQHF	TGCGCCACCAGTGCCGGGGTTTTACAGCCCCAGCATTTT
TRBD1	.	TRBV5-6	TRBJ1-1	CASRPTTGGRSSTEAFF	TGTGCCAGCAGACCTACGACAGGGGGCAGGAGTAGCACTGAAGCTTTCTTT
.	.	TRBV5-1	TRBJ2-7	CASSLEDSSSYEQYF	TGCGCCAGCAGCTTGGAGGATTCGAGCTCCTACGAGCAGTACTTC
.	.	TRBV10-3	TRBJ1-1	CAIGANTEAFF	TGTGCCATCGGTGCAAACACTGAAGCTTTCTTT
.	few	TRBV30	TRBJ1-1	CAWGAGRYTEAFF	TGTGCCTGGGGAGCGGGGAGGTACACTGAAGCTTTCTTT
TRBD1	.	TRBV19	TRBJ1-2	CASNYPRQGGYGYTF	TGTGCCAGTAACTACCCCCGACAGGGAGGCTATGGCTACACCTTC
TRBD1	.	TRBV2	TRBJ1-4	CASTGGATNEKLFF	TGTGCCAGTACAGGGGGGGCAACTAATGAAAAACTGTTTTTT
.	once	TRBV19	TRBJ1-6	CASSISGEGDSPLHF	TGTGCCAGTAGTATTTCTGGGGAGGGGGATTCACCCCTCCACTTT
.	once	TRBV11-2	TRBJ2-2	CASSFRWAVNTGELFF	TGTGCCAGCAGCTTTCGGTGGGCAGTTAACACCGGGGAGCTGTTTTTT